The rows below give T cell receptor beta chains drawn from one sample of a study of blood T cell repertoires in COVID-19. Sequencing used immunoSEQ multiplex PCR; TCRdb keeps in-frame clones, though not all of them. The sample lists about 230,000 clones; roughly 85% were seen once. Sequencing was carried out using PBMCs or T cells enriched from blood (not recorded which). All receptors derive from a man aged 25 to 40 who had recovered from COVID-19. Each CDR3 is given with its conserved first and last residue. The D gene is left open where the match is weak. Expanded clones get a size class; other rows say once, few or many, or leave the size out.

d_gene: NA; j_gene: TRBJ1-2; v_gene: TRBV29-1; abundance: NA; CDR3nt: TGCAGCGTTGAAGAGGGCCGGGAGGGCTCCTATGGCTACACCTTC; CDR3aa: CSVEEGREGSYGYTF
d_gene: NA; j_gene: TRBJ1-2; v_gene: TRBV4-1; abundance: NA; CDR3nt: TGCGCCAGCAGCCAATACCGGACTGGGAGTGGCTACACCTTC; CDR3aa: CASSQYRTGSGYTF
d_gene: TRBD1; j_gene: TRBJ2-7; v_gene: TRBV18; abundance: NA; CDR3nt: TGTGCCAGCTCACCAGCAGGGGGCGAGCAGTACTTC; CDR3aa: CASSPAGGEQYF
d_gene: NA; j_gene: TRBJ1-2; v_gene: TRBV5-8; abundance: NA; CDR3nt: TGTGCCAGCAGCCGTCTCGGTGGGGCCTATGGCTACACCTTC; CDR3aa: CASSRLGGAYGYTF
d_gene: NA; j_gene: TRBJ1-6; v_gene: TRBV5-1; abundance: few; CDR3nt: TGCGCCAGCAGCTTGGGAGCAGGGAATGGGAATTCACCCCTCCACTTT; CDR3aa: CASSLGAGNGNSPLHF
d_gene: NA; j_gene: TRBJ2-2; v_gene: TRBV5-8; abundance: NA; CDR3nt: TGTGCCAGCAGCTTCAGGCTCTTGGGCACCGGGGAGCTGTTTTTT; CDR3aa: CASSFRLLGTGELFF
d_gene: TRBD1; j_gene: TRBJ1-1; v_gene: TRBV6-1; abundance: few; CDR3nt: TGTGCCAGCAGTGACGACAGGGGGAACACTGAAGCTTTCTTT; CDR3aa: CASSDDRGNTEAFF
d_gene: TRBD1; j_gene: TRBJ2-7; v_gene: TRBV7-9; abundance: NA; CDR3nt: TGTGCCAGCAGCTGGGGGTACAGGGGGAGGTCCTCCTACGAGCAGTACTTC; CDR3aa: CASSWGYRGRSSYEQYF
d_gene: NA; j_gene: TRBJ1-1; v_gene: TRBV6-6; abundance: NA; CDR3nt: TGTGCCAGCAGTAACGGCGGACAGATATACACTGAAGCTTTCTTT; CDR3aa: CASSNGGQIYTEAFF
d_gene: NA; j_gene: TRBJ1-1; v_gene: TRBV19; abundance: NA; CDR3nt: TGTGCCAGTAGTATAGGAGGGAACACTGAAGCTTTCTTT; CDR3aa: CASSIGGNTEAFF
d_gene: TRBD1; j_gene: TRBJ1-6; v_gene: TRBV10-3; abundance: NA; CDR3nt: TGTGCCATCGGGCGACCAAACCCCGGACAGGGGACTTCACCCCTCCACTTT; CDR3aa: CAIGRPNPGQGTSPLHF
d_gene: NA; j_gene: TRBJ2-7; v_gene: TRBV7-2; abundance: NA; CDR3nt: TGTGCCAGCAGCGGACGACAGGCTTCCTACGAGCAGTACTTC; CDR3aa: CASSGRQASYEQYF
d_gene: NA; j_gene: TRBJ2-7; v_gene: TRBV7-8; abundance: NA; CDR3nt: TGTGCCAGCAGCTTAGTTCGTGTGGGGCCCGCAGGTGGGGAGCAGTACTTC; CDR3aa: CASSLVRVGPAGGEQYF
d_gene: TRBD1; j_gene: TRBJ2-7; v_gene: TRBV29-1; abundance: NA; CDR3nt: TGCAGCGTTGAAGGCGCCCCGACAGGGTCCGAGCAGTACTTC; CDR3aa: CSVEGAPTGSEQYF
d_gene: NA; j_gene: TRBJ1-1; v_gene: TRBV6-5; abundance: NA; CDR3nt: TGTGCCAGCAGACATTATCCAGGGTTGAACACTGAAGCTTTCTTT; CDR3aa: CASRHYPGLNTEAFF
d_gene: TRBD2; j_gene: TRBJ2-3; v_gene: TRBV7-9; abundance: few; CDR3nt: TGTGCCAGCAGCTTACTAGCGGGGGCCAGAAGCACAGATACGCAGTATTTT; CDR3aa: CASSLLAGARSTDTQYF
d_gene: NA; j_gene: TRBJ1-1; v_gene: TRBV5-4; abundance: once; CDR3nt: TGTGCCAGCAGCTTGGGGAGGGGAGAAACTGAAGCTTTCTTT; CDR3aa: CASSLGRGETEAFF
d_gene: TRBD1; j_gene: TRBJ1-1; v_gene: TRBV6-5; abundance: NA; CDR3nt: TGTGCCAGCAGTTTGGGACAGGGGTCCGAAGCTTTCTTT; CDR3aa: CASSLGQGSEAFF
d_gene: TRBD1; j_gene: TRBJ1-2; v_gene: TRBV9; abundance: once; CDR3nt: TGTGCCAGCAGCGTAGCTTACAGGGGCTATGGCTACACCTTC; CDR3aa: CASSVAYRGYGYTF
d_gene: NA; j_gene: TRBJ1-2; v_gene: TRBV19; abundance: NA; CDR3nt: TGTGCCAGTAGCGTTAAAACAGGGAGTAACTATGGCTACACCTTC; CDR3aa: CASSVKTGSNYGYTF
d_gene: NA; j_gene: TRBJ1-2; v_gene: TRBV7-2; abundance: NA; CDR3nt: TGTGCCAGCAACCCAGGGTCAGGGCACGCTAACTATGGCTACACCTTC; CDR3aa: CASNPGSGHANYGYTF
d_gene: NA; j_gene: TRBJ2-3; v_gene: TRBV28; abundance: NA; CDR3nt: TGTGCCAGCACTCAGCCCGGGACTCCCAACTTTGCAATGCCCACAGATACGCAGTATTTT; CDR3aa: CASTQPGTPNFAMPTDTQYF
d_gene: TRBD2; j_gene: TRBJ2-7; v_gene: TRBV3-1/TRBV3-2; abundance: NA; CDR3nt: TGTGCCAGCAGCCAAGACTTGGCGGGGGGGTACGAGCAGTACTTC; CDR3aa: CASSQDLAGGYEQYF
d_gene: TRBD1; j_gene: TRBJ2-5; v_gene: TRBV9; abundance: NA; CDR3nt: TGTGCCAGCAGCGTAGTCCCCGGGACAGTAGAGACCCAGTACTTC; CDR3aa: CASSVVPGTVETQYF
d_gene: NA; j_gene: TRBJ2-4; v_gene: TRBV10-1; abundance: NA; CDR3nt: TGCGCCAGCAGTGAGTCGAACACCCAGGGGCAGTACTTC; CDR3aa: CASSESNTQGQYF
d_gene: NA; j_gene: TRBJ2-7; v_gene: TRBV7-9; abundance: NA; CDR3nt: TGTGCCAGCAGTCTCAGCCCGGAGACTACCTACGAGCAGTACTTC; CDR3aa: CASSLSPETTYEQYF
d_gene: TRBD1; j_gene: TRBJ2-5; v_gene: TRBV10-3; abundance: many; CDR3nt: TGTGCCATCAGTGAGTCGATTAGTTTGGGACAGGACCCTTACCAAGAGACCCAGTACTTC; CDR3aa: CAISESISLGQDPYQETQYF
d_gene: NA; j_gene: TRBJ2-7; v_gene: TRBV14; abundance: few; CDR3nt: TGTGCCAGCAGCCCAGGTCCCTATTACGAGCAGTACTTC; CDR3aa: CASSPGPYYEQYF
d_gene: TRBD1; j_gene: TRBJ2-7; v_gene: TRBV30; abundance: NA; CDR3nt: TGTGCCTGGAGTGGACAGGGGGCCAACGAGCAGTACTTC; CDR3aa: CAWSGQGANEQYF
d_gene: NA; j_gene: TRBJ2-3; v_gene: TRBV4-3; abundance: few; CDR3nt: TGCGCCAGCAGCCAAGAGGTCCACTTCTCCGGGAATACGCAGTATTTT; CDR3aa: CASSQEVHFSGNTQYF
d_gene: NA; j_gene: TRBJ2-2; v_gene: TRBV7-9; abundance: NA; CDR3nt: TGTGCCAGCAGCCGCCCCAGGCAGGGATGGACCGGGGAGCTGTTTTTT; CDR3aa: CASSRPRQGWTGELFF
d_gene: NA; j_gene: TRBJ2-7; v_gene: TRBV14; abundance: NA; CDR3nt: TGTGCCAGCAGCCAACAGGGTCTGGAGCAGTACTTC; CDR3aa: CASSQQGLEQYF
d_gene: TRBD1; j_gene: TRBJ2-2; v_gene: TRBV7-3; abundance: once; CDR3nt: TGTGCCAGCGGGACAGGGAGCACCGGGGAGCTGTTTTTT; CDR3aa: CASGTGSTGELFF
d_gene: TRBD1; j_gene: TRBJ2-1; v_gene: TRBV18; abundance: NA; CDR3nt: TGTGCCAGCTCACTAAGCCTACAGGGGGCCTATGAGCAGTTCTTC; CDR3aa: CASSLSLQGAYEQFF
d_gene: NA; j_gene: TRBJ1-3; v_gene: TRBV9; abundance: NA; CDR3nt: TGTGCCAGCAGCGTAGAAGGGGCGTCCTCTGGAAACACCATATATTTT; CDR3aa: CASSVEGASSGNTIYF
d_gene: TRBD1; j_gene: TRBJ1-5; v_gene: TRBV5-6; abundance: NA; CDR3nt: TGTGCCAGCAGCCCCCGGGACAGGGGGAATCAGCCCCAGCATTTT; CDR3aa: CASSPRDRGNQPQHF
d_gene: NA; j_gene: TRBJ1-6; v_gene: TRBV4-2; abundance: NA; CDR3nt: TGTGCCAGCAGCCAAGTCGGTGAACAGCTTAATTCACCCCTCCACTTT; CDR3aa: CASSQVGEQLNSPLHF
d_gene: TRBD2; j_gene: TRBJ2-7; v_gene: TRBV25-1; abundance: NA; CDR3nt: TGTGCCAGCAGTGAATCGGGTAGCGGGAGATCCGAGCAGTACTTC; CDR3aa: CASSESGSGRSEQYF
d_gene: NA; j_gene: TRBJ1-5; v_gene: TRBV2; abundance: NA; CDR3nt: TGTGCCAGCAGTGAGATTCGGCCCCGGGGCAATCAGCCCCAGCATTTT; CDR3aa: CASSEIRPRGNQPQHF
d_gene: NA; j_gene: TRBJ1-3; v_gene: TRBV2; abundance: NA; CDR3nt: TGTGCCAGCAGTCCCCAGGGCCTTGGAAACACCATATATTTT; CDR3aa: CASSPQGLGNTIYF